These 16 T cell receptor beta chains were sequenced from one sample in a study of cytomegalovirus exposure and HLA in healthy donors. The PCR ran on 60 Vbeta and 13 Jbeta primers. Sequenced by immunoSEQ multiplex PCR; TCRdb stores in-frame clones only, minus some. Across approximately 80,000 clones, the top ten clones capture 0.95% to 1.3% of the sample. Sequencing input: PBMCs. The receptor source for this set is a woman in her twenties or thirties in good health and CMV-seronegative.

The J gene is TRBJ2-2, the V gene TRBV6-6; the match to TRBD1 covers 8 bases. The ends lost 2 bases at V and 8 bases at J; junction bases unmatched: 7. This CDR3 spans 15 amino acids. The germline CDR1 and CDR2 sequences are MNHNY and SVGAGI (reference sequence). For the CDR3, the DNA is TGTGCCAGCAGTTACGGGGGACAGGTGGATGGGGAGCTGTTTTTT. Protein: CASSYGGQVDGELFF.

The genes are TRBV6-1 and TRBJ2-3; no definite D call. Germline loops: CDR1 MNHNS, CDR2 SASEGT. Trimming left V 9 bases short and J 1 base short, with 11 bases between. This CDR3 comprises 13 residues. Here the CDR3 reads CASQFAGTDTQYF. The CDR3 nucleotides are TGTGCCAGTCAGTTTGCGGGCACAGATACGCAGTATTTT.

The chain carries TRBV20-1 and TRBJ2-5; 7 bases match TRBD1. CDR3 length: 11 amino acids. After removal of 6 bases from V and 5 bases from J, the junction contained 3 bases not matched to a gene. Germline V CDR1 and CDR2: DFQATT, SNEGSKA (reference sequence). This CDR3 reads CSADREETQYF. The CDR3 nucleotides read TGCAGTGCCGACAGGGAGGAGACCCAGTACTTC.

This rearrangement joins TRBV12-5 to TRBJ2-1; TRBD1 might be the D (5 bases). This CDR3 comprises 14 residues. The V end lost 7 bases, the J end lost 0 bases, and 10 bases lay between the germline ends. CDR1 and CDR2 from the germline V gene are LGHNT and FRNRAP. The CDR3 DNA sequence: TGTGCTAGTGTTCGACAGTTCTCCTACAATGAGCAGTTCTTC. Translating it yields CASVRQFSYNEQFF.

This CDR3 is CASSDRENTEAFF. In nucleotides, the CDR3 is TGTGCCAGTAGCGACCGGGAGAACACTGAAGCTTTCTTT. V gene TRBV19 combines with J gene TRBJ1-1; D is unclear. This CDR3 has 13 residues. The V gene's germline CDR1 is LNHDA and CDR2 SQIVND (reference sequence). The V gene lost 6 bases and the J gene lost 1 base, with 9 bases spanning the gap.

The chain combines TRBV19 with TRBJ2-1; possibly TRBD2 for D (6 bases). Trimming took 3 bases from V and 0 from J, leaving 9 bases between them. Germline V gene lookup returns CDR1 LNHDA and CDR2 SQIVND (reference sequence). The CDR3 contains 15 residues. In nucleotides, the CDR3 is TGTGCCAGTAGTATTCAGGAGGGCTCCTACAATGAGCAGTTCTTC. Translated, it gives CASSIQEGSYNEQFF.

V usage is TRBV7-9 and J usage is TRBJ1-2; D unresolved. The ends were cut back, 5 bases at V and 2 bases at J, with 9 bases in the middle. The CDR3 is 13 residues long. From germline, CDR1 is SEHNR and CDR2 FQNEAQ (reference sequence). CDR3 sequence (DNA): TGTGCCAGCAGCCAAATGGAGAACTATGGCTACACCTTC. Translating gives CASSQMENYGYTF.

A remark on this clone: Relative to the germline gene, one junction end is altered; a read error may explain this. The CDR3 loop reads CAGSVGGAGANVLTF. The CDR3 DNA reads as TGTGCCGGGAGTGTCGGGGGAGCTGGGGCCAACGTCCTGACTTTC. The genes are TRBV30 and TRBJ2-6; perhaps TRBD2 as D (6 bases). CDR1 is GTSNPN, CDR2 SVGIG, per germline (reference sequence). The CDR3 loop spans 15 amino acids.

The DNA of the CDR3 is TGTGCCAGTAGAGACTCGGGACAGATTTATAGCAATCAGCCCCAGCATTTT. This gives the protein CASRDSGQIYSNQPQHF. The chain couples TRBV19 to TRBJ1-5; TRBD1 matches at 7 bases. There are 17 residues in the CDR3. The V gene end was trimmed by 6 bases and the J gene end by 0 bases; junction bases not matched to a gene: 11. CDR1 LNHDA and CDR2 SQIVND come from the germline V gene (reference sequence).

For the CDR3, the DNA is TGTGCCAGCAGACAGTTCACCTTAGCGGACGCTGAAGCTTTCTTT. This encodes CASRQFTLADAEAFF. The rearrangement links TRBV7-8 to TRBJ1-1; D unclear. Germline V lookup: CDR1 SGHVS, CDR2 FQNEAQ. V lost 6 bases and J lost 6, with 20 bases in between. The CDR3 contains 15 residues.

This chain joins TRBV5-1 and TRBJ2-7, with 12 bases identical to TRBD2. Germline lookup yields CDR1 SGHRS and CDR2 YFSETQ. J was trimmed by 6 bases and V by 1 base; bases with no gene match: 5. The CDR3 totals 15 residues. The CDR3 loop reads CASSLQTSGSGEQYF. DNA of the CDR3: TGCGCCAGCAGCTTGCAGACTAGCGGGAGCGGCGAGCAGTACTTC.

The rearrangement links TRBV30 to TRBJ2-7, with 7 bases lining up with TRBD2. The germline V gene encodes CDR1 GTSNPN and CDR2 SVGIG (reference sequence). After removal of 4 bases from V and 6 bases from J, the junction contained 3 bases not matched to a gene. The CDR3 extends over 11 amino acids. DNA for the CDR3: TGTGCCTGGACTAGCGGTACCGAGCAGTACTTC. It is translated as CAWTSGTEQYF. The full variable domain, its missing parts supplied by reference TRBV30 and TRBJ2-7, is SQTIHQWPATLVQPVGSPLSLECTVEGTSNPNLYWYRQAAGRGLQLLFYSVGIGQISSEVPQNLSASRPQDRQFILSSKKLLLSDSGFYLCAWTSGTEQYFGPGTRLTVT.

This chain links TRBV5-1 with TRBJ2-5; the D is unclear. Germline CDR1 is SGHRS and CDR2 is YFSETQ. This CDR3 is 14 amino acids long. V was trimmed by 4 bases and J by 3 bases, leaving 13 bases between them. The CDR3 protein is CASSPFGTKETQYF. The CDR3, as DNA: TGCGCCAGCAGCCCCTTTGGCACTAAAGAGACCCAGTACTTC.

The CDR3 DNA reads as TGTGCCATCAGTGAACGAGGGTTCAATCAGCCCCAGCATTTT. This codes for CAISERGFNQPQHF. This chain connects TRBV10-3 to TRBJ1-5; D uncertain. Trimming cost V 3 bases and J 3 bases, with 9 bases left between them. CDR1 is ENHRY and CDR2 is SYGVKD in the germline V gene. The CDR3 is made up of 14 amino acids.

This chain joins TRBV10-3 and TRBJ2-1; no firm D call. V was shortened by 9 bases and J by 5 bases, with 14 bases between the two germline ends. The CDR3 is made up of 13 amino acids. Germline CDR1 is ENHRY and CDR2 is SYGVKD. CDR3 nucleotide sequence: TGTGCCATACGACAAGCTTCAAACAATGAGCAGTTCTTC. As protein: CAIRQASNNEQFF.

This chain links TRBV7-9 with TRBJ2-7; D perhaps matches TRBD1 (6 bases). Germline loops: CDR1 SEHNR, CDR2 FQNEAQ (reference sequence). This CDR3 spans 13 amino acids. Trimming left V 3 bases short and J 6 bases short, with 12 bases between. CDR3 sequence: CASSFQGIVEQYF. In DNA form, the CDR3 reads TGTGCCAGCAGCTTTCAGGGGATTGTCGAGCAGTACTTC.